The TCR beta chain under discussion was sequenced for a study of cytomegalovirus exposure and HLA in healthy donors. V trimming: 3 bases; J trimming: 2 bases; junction bases outside the gene matches: 6. The CDR3 sequence is 15 residues long. Per the germline V gene, CDR1 is MDHEN and CDR2 is SYDVKM. PCR primers comprised 60 Vbeta and 13 Jbeta primers. The method was immunoSEQ multiplex PCR; TCRdb's version includes in-frame clones alone and lacks a portion of them. The table shows 120,000 or so clones, with approximately 66% occurring only once. The sequence derives from a woman aged 40 to 50 in good health and CMV-seropositive. This rearrangement joins TRBV28 to TRBJ2-7, with 8 nucleotides matching TRBD1. The sequenced material came from PBMCs. The CDR3 sequence is CASSFPGQATYEQYF. Here the CDR3 DNA reads TGTGCCAGCAGTTTCCCGGGACAGGCCACCTACGAGCAGTACTTC.